A selection of T cell receptor beta chains follows, all from one sample in a study of T cells in tuberculosis. The data were produced by immunoSEQ multiplex PCR, yet TCRdb's version contains in-frame clones alone and is incomplete. Of about 59,000 clones in the sample, 81% are singletons; the top ten hold more than 10%. What was sequenced was CD1b-GMM tetramer-negative cells sorted from PBMCs. These receptors were taken from an adult woman with latent tuberculosis. CDR3s include the opening cysteine and the closing phenylalanine or tryptophan. A D gene is named only where the DNA matches it firmly. Size values are once, few and many counts, or a class for expanded clones, and some rows have none.

abundance | j_gene | v_gene | d_gene | CDR3aa | CDR3nt
few | TRBJ1-2 | TRBV6-6 | . | CASSNPTVGEYGYTF | TGTGCCAGCAGTAACCCGACGGTGGGAGAATACGGCTACACCTTC
. | TRBJ1-5 | TRBV4-3 | . | CASSQEVGAQPQHF | TGCGCCAGCAGCCAAGAGGTAGGGGCCCAGCCCCAGCATTTT
. | TRBJ1-5 | TRBV20-1 | . | CSAVDEGPQHF | TGCAGTGCCGTGGACGAGGGGCCCCAGCATTTT
. | TRBJ1-2 | TRBV28 | TRBD1 | CASSLIQGVLGRGYTF | TGTGCCAGCAGTTTGATACAGGGGGTACTAGGACGTGGCTACACCTTC
. | TRBJ2-7 | TRBV11-2 | TRBD1 | CASSLELGRGYLYEQYF | TGTGCCAGCAGCTTAGAGCTTGGCAGGGGGTACTTATACGAGCAGTACTTC
. | TRBJ1-5 | TRBV27 | . | CASSWSRGQPQHF | TGTGCCAGCAGTTGGTCAAGAGGTCAGCCCCAGCATTTT
. | TRBJ2-3 | TRBV7-9 | TRBD1 | CASSSGQGGGADTQYF | TGTGCCAGCAGCTCCGGACAGGGCGGTGGGGCAGATACGCAGTATTTT
. | TRBJ1-1 | TRBV11-3 | . | CASQPGTMNTEAFF | TGTGCCAGTCAACCCGGGACTATGAACACTGAAGCTTTCTTT
. | TRBJ1-1 | TRBV4-1 | . | CASSQERGLRGNTEAFF | TGCGCCAGCAGCCAAGAACGCGGGTTACGAGGGAACACTGAAGCTTTCTTT
. | TRBJ1-5 | TRBV7-2 | TRBD1 | CASSVQGAGQPQHF | TGTGCCAGCAGCGTACAGGGGGCAGGACAGCCCCAGCATTTT
once | TRBJ2-7 | TRBV6-5 | . | CASATQVNTYEQYF | TGTGCCAGCGCGACACAGGTTAACACCTACGAGCAGTACTTC